This T cell receptor (beta chain) was observed in a study of T-cell memory formation after mild COVID-19. One entry per CDR3 protein results from TCRdb running MiXCR on the 5' RACE reads. The sample includes about 140,000 distinct CDR3 sequences, 25% of them seen just once. This clonotype was seen more than once but under ten times. J lost 6 bases, V lost 6 bases, and 10 bases had no gene match. The CDR3 is 14 amino acids. J is TRBJ1-1 and V is TRBV12-3 or TRBV12-4; 7 nucleotides align to TRBD1. This receptor was identified in an adult woman who had mild COVID-19 (a few samples of this study predate the infection). Cell type and time point are not known. Source material: PBMCs or a T cell subset sorted from them (not recorded which). The CDR3 coding sequence is TGTGCCAGCAGCACAGGGGCCCCCTTCGCTGAAGCTTTCTTT. Its protein product is CASSTGAPFAEAFF.